One sample yielded the 20 T cell receptor beta chains listed below, sequenced in a study of T-cell reconstitution after alpha-beta-depleted transplantation in children. Preparation of the TCRbeta library used unique molecular identifiers. A single record per CDR3 protein comes from TCRdb applying MiXCR to the PCR reads. The table includes about 580,000 distinct CDR3 sequences, 20% to 25% detected once. The sample was PBMCs, mostly from graft donor cells, taken 360 days after TCRalphabeta/CD19-depleted stem cell transplant. These receptors were collected from a boy in the first two years of life who had a stem cell transplant for acute myeloid leukemia, so the T cells may come from the graft donor.

V usage is TRBV20-1 and J usage is TRBJ1-1; 8 positions match TRBD1. The germline CDR1 and CDR2 sequences are DFQATT and SNEGSKA (reference sequence). CDR3 length: 13 residues. Trimming removed 5 bases from V and 4 bases from J; junction bases left unmatched: 6. In DNA, the CDR3 is TGCAGTGCTGGACAGGGCGGGAGCACTGAAGCTTTCTTT. This sequence encodes CSAGQGGSTEAFF.

The rearrangement uses TRBV28 and TRBJ2-5; 9 positions match TRBD2. This CDR3 has 14 amino acids. Germline lookup yields CDR1 MDHEN and CDR2 SYDVKM. The J segment lost 5 bases and the V segment lost 6 bases, leaving 7 bases of the junction unmatched. CDR3 sequence: CASSRAGGDETQYF. The CDR3 DNA sequence: TGTGCCAGCAGCCGAGCGGGGGGAGATGAGACCCAGTACTTC.

This sequence joins TRBV6-5 and TRBJ2-1, with a weak D call TRBD1 (6 bases). CDR1 MNHEY and CDR2 SVGAGI come from the germline V gene. This CDR3 has 12 amino acids. V lost 7 bases, J lost 7 bases, and 11 bases lay in between. CDR3 sequence (DNA): TGTGCCAGCACCAGGGGTGAAAATGAGCAGTTCTTC. Protein product: CASTRGENEQFF.

This clonotype was recorded at least ten times. The junction shows a germline mismatch at one end, possibly a read error. The chain joins TRBV30 to TRBJ2-7; D is perhaps TRBD1 (5 bases). In germline, CDR1 is GTSNPN, CDR2 SVGIG (reference sequence). This CDR3 comprises 11 residues. CDR3 coding DNA: TGTGCCTGGAGTCTCGCTGGGGCCACAAAGTTC. It yields the protein CAWSLAGATKF.

V is TRBV6-5 and J is TRBJ1-1; 9 bases fit TRBD1. Trimming removed 6 bases from V and 0 bases from J; junction bases left unmatched: 11. The CDR3 totals 17 residues. Germline values: CDR1 MNHEY, CDR2 SVGAGI. The CDR3 DNA reads TGTGCCAGCAGCCGGGGGACAGGGCCGTACATGAACACTGAAGCTTTCTTT. Translation: CASSRGTGPYMNTEAFF.

The chain links TRBV12-3 or TRBV12-4 to TRBJ2-5; the match to TRBD2 covers 9 bases. The CDR3 has 17 residues. The junction had 14 bases not matched to a gene; V was cut back by 4 bases and J by 5 bases. The CDR3 sequence: CASSSVAGAGFVETQYF. For the CDR3, the DNA is TGTGCCAGCAGTTCTGTAGCGGGGGCGGGCTTCGTGGAGACCCAGTACTTC.

This clonotype was seen many times. J is TRBJ2-4 and V is TRBV28; 7 bases map to TRBD1. Germline-derived CDR1 and CDR2 are MDHEN and SYDVKM. J was trimmed by 0 bases and V by 4 bases; bases with no gene match: 15. This CDR3 has 19 residues. For the CDR3, the DNA is TGTGCCAGCAGTTCCCACTCCCTCAGGACAGGTCTAGCCAAAAACATTCAGTACTTC. Translation: CASSSHSLRTGLAKNIQYF.

The table lists this clonotype with many counts. The rearrangement links TRBV29-1 to TRBJ2-5; D may match TRBD1 or TRBD2 (5 bases each). Germline V lookup: CDR1 SQVTM, CDR2 ANQGSEA. This CDR3 contains 14 residues. V was pared by 2 bases and J by 5 bases, with 15 bases between. This CDR3 reads CSVEMGTPAETQYF. CDR3 nucleotide sequence: TGCAGCGTTGAAATGGGGACCCCCGCGGAGACCCAGTACTTC.

This clonotype appeared a few times. This chain connects TRBV20-1 to TRBJ2-5, with 9 bases lining up with TRBD2. Losses at the gene ends were 1 base for V and 4 bases for J; bases not matched to a gene: 1. This CDR3 spans 13 amino acids. Germline V lookup: CDR1 DFQATT, CDR2 SNEGSKA (reference sequence). The DNA of the CDR3 is TGCAGTGCTAGAGTAGCGGGGGTAGAGACCCAGTACTTC. It encodes CSARVAGVETQYF.

The V gene is TRBV7-6, the J gene TRBJ2-5; 10 nucleotides align to TRBD2. This CDR3 has 14 residues. Trimming at V came to 4 bases and at J to 3 bases, leaving 2 bases not matched to a gene. Looked up from germline, CDR1 is SGHVS and CDR2 is FNYEAQ. The CDR3 protein is CASSWLAGEETQYF. The CDR3 DNA reads TGTGCCAGCAGCTGGCTAGCGGGGGAAGAGACCCAGTACTTC.

In regard to this clonotype: One end of the junction does not line up with germline, which may come from a read error. The chain joins TRBV7-2 to TRBJ1-1; a weak D match, TRBD1 (6 bases). The CDR3 is 12 amino acids. The V gene's germline CDR1 is SGHTA and CDR2 FQGNSA. The CDR3 sequence is CASSFLGTPQDF. The DNA of the CDR3 is TGTGCCAGCAGCTTCTTAGGGACACCTCAAGACTTT.

This clonotype was seen only a few times. The chain recombines TRBV12-3 or TRBV12-4 with TRBJ1-4, with no clear D. V was clipped by 1 base and J by 7 bases, with 10 bases between them. This CDR3 contains 14 residues. CDR3 sequence reads: CASSLGRPAEKLFF. DNA for the CDR3: TGTGCCAGCAGTTTAGGAAGGCCAGCTGAAAAACTGTTTTTT.

This clonotype has ten or more counts. The CDR3 protein is CASSPTVGQGYNEQFF. CDR3 coding DNA: TGTGCCAGCAGCCCGACGGTGGGTCAGGGCTACAATGAGCAGTTCTTC. The rearrangement uses TRBV7-9 and TRBJ2-1; D possibly corresponds to TRBD1 (5 bases). V was cut by 5 bases and J by 3 bases, with 17 bases left in between. CDR1 is SEHNR, CDR2 FQNEAQ, per germline (reference sequence). This CDR3 is 16 amino acids long. Based on the CDR3 plus reference TRBV7-9 and TRBJ2-1, the full variable domain is DTGVSQNPRHKITKRGQNVTFRCDPISEHNRLYWYRQTLGQGPEFLTYFQNEAQLEKSRLLSDRFSAERPKGSFSTLEIQRTEQGDSAMYLCASSPTVGQGYNEQFFGPGTRLTVL.

This clonotype turned up a few times. The chain carries TRBV20-1 and TRBJ1-5, with D possibly being TRBD1 (6 bases). Germline-derived CDR1 and CDR2 are DFQATT and SNEGSKA (reference sequence). Trimming took off 6 bases at V and 4 bases at J, with 19 bases between the two ends. The CDR3 consists of 15 residues. The DNA for the CDR3 is TGCAGTGCCGCATCACCCGGGACACCGAATCAGCCCCAGCATTTT. Protein: CSAASPGTPNQPQHF.

The table lists this clonotype with many counts. The chain joins TRBV18 to TRBJ1-5; D gene unclear. Germline CDR1 reads KGHSH; CDR2 reads LQKENI. The CDR3 has 16 residues. V was clipped by 2 bases and J by 3 bases, with 14 bases between them. This chain's CDR3 is CASSPRRSSANQPQHF. The CDR3 region has the DNA TGTGCCAGCTCACCAAGGCGCAGCAGTGCCAATCAGCCCCAGCATTTT.

The V and J genes are TRBV29-1 and TRBJ2-7; D unclear. The V gene's germline CDR1 is SQVTM and CDR2 ANQGSEA. The V end was cut by 4 bases, the J end by 6 bases, with 7 bases between. The CDR3 runs to 10 residues. The CDR3 DNA is TGCAGCGTTGGGGGTACCGAGCAGTACTTC. As protein: CSVGGTEQYF.

The V gene is TRBV12-3 or TRBV12-4, the J gene TRBJ1-6; no clear D. This CDR3 comprises 12 residues. The V end lost 2 bases, the J end lost 10 bases, and 6 bases lay between the germline ends. The CDR3 coding sequence is TGTGCCAGCAGTTTAAGCTCCTCACCCCTCCACTTT. The encoded protein is CASSLSSSPLHF.

This clonotype was seen many times. The gene calls are TRBV27 and TRBJ2-5, with 11 bases that match TRBD2. This CDR3 has 19 amino acids. Losses at the gene ends were 3 bases for V and 2 bases for J; bases not matched to a gene: 14. Germline assignment: CDR1 MNHEY and CDR2 SMNVEV (reference sequence). The CDR3 loop is CASSLGLAGGPSGQETQYF. The CDR3 region has the DNA TGTGCCAGCAGTTTGGGTCTAGCGGGGGGCCCCAGTGGGCAAGAGACCCAGTACTTC.

This clonotype was seen only a few times. The chain has TRBV6-5 and TRBJ2-3, with 7 bases fitting TRBD2. The J segment lost 3 bases and the V segment lost 8 bases, leaving 5 bases of the junction unmatched. There are 13 residues in the CDR3. Looked up from germline, CDR1 is MNHEY and CDR2 is SVGAGI. For the CDR3, the DNA is TGTGCCAGCCGGTACGGGGGGACAGATACGCAGTATTTT. This sequence encodes CASRYGGTDTQYF.

The V gene is TRBV27, the J gene TRBJ2-5; TRBD1 matches at 8 bases. Germline V CDR1 and CDR2: MNHEY, SMNVEV (reference sequence). V gave up 5 bases and J gave up 4 bases; unmatched junction bases: 12. This CDR3 has 16 amino acids. CDR3 residues: CASSSRVTGVRETQYF. CDR3 DNA sequence: TGTGCCAGCAGTAGCCGGGTGACAGGGGTCCGAGAGACCCAGTACTTC.